These 30 T cell receptor beta chains share one sample of origin, sequenced in a study of blood T cell repertoires in COVID-19 (TCRdb year 2020). Library generation was performed with the immunoSEQ multiplex PCR assay. TCRdb obtained this table from immuneACCESS and retained in-frame rearrangements with V and J assigned. These tables miss some clones; where compared with another copy, unresolved V genes account for less than half of the shortfall, and the remainder is unexplained. The sample table holds 150,000 or so clones, of which 78% were seen once. The ten largest clones capture more than 5% of the sample. Sequencing was performed on PBMCs or T cells enriched from blood (not recorded which). These receptors all come from a woman aged 45-59 years who had recovered from COVID-19.

The genes are TRBV9 and TRBJ1-3; D perhaps matches TRBD1 (6 bases). Germline assignment: CDR1 SGDLS and CDR2 YYNGEE. The V end lost 0 bases, the J end lost 3 bases, and 13 bases lay between the germline ends. This CDR3 region has 16 residues. For the CDR3, the DNA is TGTGCCAGCAGCGTAGCTGGCAGGGGAGTTGGAAACACCATATATTTT. Its translation is CASSVAGRGVGNTIYF.

The chain links TRBV19 to TRBJ1-3; 7 bases map to TRBD1. Germline V gene data show CDR1 as LNHDA and CDR2 as SQIVND (reference sequence). V dropped 6 bases and J dropped 0; count of bases not matched to a gene: 8. The CDR3 has 16 amino acids. CDR3 in amino acids: CASSQTGARSGNTIYF. CDR3 sequence (DNA): TGTGCCAGTAGCCAAACAGGGGCCCGCTCTGGAAACACCATATATTTT.

A word on this clone: A read error may account for a junction end that differs from germline. The genes are TRBV28 and TRBJ1-4, with D maybe TRBD1 (6 bases). The length of the CDR3 is 12 residues. The germline V gene has CDR1 MDHEN and CDR2 SYDVKM. CDR3 sequence (DNA): TGTGCCAGCAGTTTCACCGGGACATACGCCAGTTTT. Protein sequence: CASSFTGTYASF.

This chain links TRBV7-8 with TRBJ1-1; TRBD1 is a possible D gene (6 bases). The germline V and J ends were trimmed by 7 bases and 3 bases, with 21 bases remaining between them. This CDR3 has 16 residues. Germline V gene data show CDR1 as SGHVS and CDR2 as FQNEAQ. DNA of the CDR3: TGTGCCAGCACCCGAATTGCCCCAGGGGTGCACACTGAAGCTTTCTTT. Translation gives CASTRIAPGVHTEAFF.

The CDR3 loop is CASSPRLNEQFF. The CDR3 DNA reads as TGTGCCAGTAGTCCCCGGTTAAATGAGCAGTTCTTC. The chain uses TRBV19 and TRBJ2-1; D uncertain. Per the germline V gene, CDR1 is LNHDA and CDR2 is SQIVND (reference sequence). V gave up 5 bases and J gave up 7 bases, with 9 bases separating them. This CDR3 is 12 amino acids long. Full variable domain (outside the CDR3, taken from reference TRBV19 and TRBJ2-1): DGGITQSPKYLFRKEGQNVTLSCEQNLNHDAMYWYRQDPGQGLRLIYYSQIVNDFQKGDIAEGYSVSREKKESFPLTVTSAQKNPTAFYLCASSPRLNEQFFGPGTRLTVL.

This clone showed up just a few times. The rearrangement joins TRBV7-2 to TRBJ2-2; D gene ambiguous. The germline CDR1 and CDR2 sequences are SGHTA and FQGNSA. CDR3 length equals 12 residues. Trimming took off 2 bases at V and 7 bases at J, with 5 bases between the two ends. CDR3 region: CASSLSHGELFF. DNA of the CDR3: TGTGCCAGCAGCTTATCCCACGGGGAGCTGTTTTTT.

This clone occurred a few times. The chain links TRBV24-1 to TRBJ1-5; possibly TRBD1 for D (5 bases). The CDR3 covers 17 residues. CDR1 and CDR2 from the germline V gene are KGHDR and SFDVKD. V dropped 3 bases and J dropped 0 bases, with 14 bases sitting between them. The CDR3 spells CATSDTKTVNSNQPQHF. The CDR3 DNA reads TGTGCCACCAGTGATACCAAGACAGTTAATAGCAATCAGCCCCAGCATTTT.

V and J are TRBV29-1 and TRBJ1-1; TRBD1 matches 8 bases. Germline trimming cut 7 bases from V and 0 bases from J; bases unmatched to any gene: 1. The V gene's germline CDR1 is SQVTM and CDR2 ANQGSEA. The length of the CDR3 is 12 residues. This chain's CDR3 is CSGGQVNTEAFF. The CDR3 region has the DNA TGCAGCGGGGGACAGGTGAACACTGAAGCTTTCTTT. Using reference TRBV29-1 and TRBJ1-1 for the parts outside the CDR3, the full variable domain is SAVISQKPSRDICQRGTSLTIQCQVDSQVTMMFWYRQQPGQSLTLIATANQGSEATYESGFVIDKFPISRPNLTFSTLTVSNMSPEDSSIYLCSGGQVNTEAFFGQGTRLTVV.

This chain connects TRBV10-3 to TRBJ2-1; D remains ambiguous. Germline V gene data show CDR1 as ENHRY and CDR2 as SYGVKD. The CDR3 covers 16 residues. Trimming removed 1 base from V and 6 bases from J, with 16 bases in between. Here the CDR3 reads CAISELEPKTANEQFF. DNA of the CDR3: TGTGCCATCAGTGAGTTGGAACCCAAAACAGCCAATGAGCAGTTCTTC.

J is TRBJ1-2 and V is TRBV2, with D perhaps matching TRBD1 (5 bases). Germline V gene data show CDR1 as SNHLY and CDR2 as FYNNEI. V lost 6 bases and J 2 bases, leaving 7 bases between the germline ends. The CDR3 contains 12 residues. In DNA, the CDR3 is TGTGCCAGCAGGACAGTAAACTATGGCTACACCTTC. Residues: CASRTVNYGYTF.

The CDR3 bases are TGCGCCAGCAGCTTGCTGCCCGGGGGGGCCAGCAATGAGCAGTTCTTC. Protein product: CASSLLPGGASNEQFF. This chain uses TRBV5-1 with TRBJ2-1; TRBD2 matches 8 bases. Germline loops: CDR1 SGHRS, CDR2 YFSETQ. The CDR3 extends over 16 amino acids. Unmatched junction bases numbered 9, after V lost 1 base and J lost 6 bases.

This clone was counted a few times. This chain uses TRBV11-3 with TRBJ2-3, with D perhaps TRBD1 (5 bases). CDR1 and CDR2 from the germline V gene are SGHNT and YENEEA. V was cut by 0 bases and J by 2 bases, with 9 bases left in between. The length of the CDR3 is 15 residues. Here the CDR3 DNA reads TGTGCCAGCAGCTTAGAGGGGCAGTCCACAGATACGCAGTATTTT. Its translation is CASSLEGQSTDTQYF.

This chain connects TRBV4-1 to TRBJ1-4, with a weak D call TRBD1 (5 bases). Trimming took off 1 base at V and 8 bases at J, with 14 bases between the two ends. The CDR3 consists of 15 residues. Germline V gene sequence: CDR1 MGHRA, CDR2 YSYEKL. CDR3 sequence (DNA): TGCGCCAGCAGCCAAGCAGCGCTCAAGGGGGAAAAACTGTTTTTT. It is translated as CASSQAALKGEKLFF.

The rearrangement joins TRBV15 to TRBJ1-2, with D unclear. The CDR3 totals 13 residues. Looked up from germline, CDR1 is LNHNV and CDR2 is YYDKDF (reference sequence). V was clipped by 1 base and J by 6 bases, with 9 bases between them. In DNA, the CDR3 is TGTGCCACCAGCAGAGTAGGCGGAGATGGCTACACCTTC. Protein product: CATSRVGGDGYTF.

The chain uses TRBV29-1 and TRBJ2-5; TRBD2 matches at 7 bases. V lost 6 bases and J lost 3; bases outside the gene matches: 10. Germline lookup yields CDR1 SQVTM and CDR2 ANQGSEA. The length of the CDR3 is 14 residues. CDR3 protein: CSVTPGLQKETQYF. The CDR3 DNA reads as TGCAGCGTAACCCCGGGACTACAGAAAGAGACCCAGTACTTC. Drawing the rest from reference TRBV29-1 and TRBJ2-5, the complete variable domain is SAVISQKPSRDICQRGTSLTIQCQVDSQVTMMFWYRQQPGQSLTLIATANQGSEATYESGFVIDKFPISRPNLTFSTLTVSNMSPEDSSIYLCSVTPGLQKETQYFGPGTRLLVL.

This chain connects TRBV24-1 to TRBJ2-2; D remains unclear. The CDR3 has 16 residues. Trimming stripped 1 base from V and 6 bases from J, with 14 bases between. CDR1 and CDR2 from the germline V gene are KGHDR and SFDVKD. The CDR3, as DNA: TGTGCCACCAGTGATTTAAACTCCGGTTCGGCCGGGGAGCTGTTTTTT. Its protein is CATSDLNSGSAGELFF.

The V call is TRBV15, the J call TRBJ1-1; 10 nucleotides match TRBD1. From germline, CDR1 is LNHNV and CDR2 YYDKDF (reference sequence). The CDR3 runs to 16 residues. Trimming cost V 1 base and J 6 bases; bases outside gene matches: 8. The CDR3 protein is CATSRGPGTGDPEAFF. The CDR3 DNA reads TGTGCCACCAGCAGAGGTCCCGGGACAGGGGATCCTGAAGCTTTCTTT.

The CDR3 DNA reads as TGCGCCAGCAGCCAAGATCTACTCCAAGAGACCCAGTACTTC. This encodes CASSQDLLQETQYF. The chain recombines TRBV4-1 with TRBJ2-5; no firm D call. Germline V gene data show CDR1 as MGHRA and CDR2 as YSYEKL. This CDR3 spans 14 amino acids. V dropped 0 bases and J dropped 1 base, with 6 bases sitting between them.

CDR3 residues: CSASIPTGSGNQPQHF. DNA of the CDR3: TGCAGTGCTAGTATCCCGACAGGGAGTGGTAATCAGCCCCAGCATTTT. The chain links TRBV20-1 to TRBJ1-5; 7 bases match TRBD1. CDR3 length: 16 residues. Trimming at V came to 3 bases and at J to 4 bases, leaving 12 bases not matched to a gene. Germline V gene sequence: CDR1 DFQATT, CDR2 SNEGSKA (reference sequence).

The chain has TRBV28 and TRBJ2-7; no clear D gene. The V and J ends lost 1 base and 4 bases respectively, with 5 bases between them. This CDR3 is built from 12 residues. Germline CDR1 is MDHEN and CDR2 is SYDVKM. The CDR3 nucleotides read TGTGCCAGCAGTTTATCCAGGTACGAGCAGTACTTC. It encodes CASSLSRYEQYF. Full variable domain (outside the CDR3, taken from reference TRBV28 and TRBJ2-7): DVKVTQSSRYLVKRTGEKVFLECVQDMDHENMFWYRQDPGLGLRLIYFSYDVKMKEKGDIPEGYSVSREKKERFSLILESASTNQTSMYLCASSLSRYEQYFGPGTRLTVT.

The genes are TRBV30 and TRBJ1-3, with D possibly TRBD1 on 5 matching bases. Germline CDR1 is GTSNPN and CDR2 is SVGIG (reference sequence). CDR3 size: 17 residues. Trimming stripped 0 bases from V and 3 bases from J, with 18 bases between. CDR3 amino acids: CAWSVYGRAAYGNTIYF. The CDR3 DNA sequence: TGTGCCTGGAGTGTATACGGCAGGGCGGCTTATGGAAACACCATATATTTT.

V usage is TRBV19 and J usage is TRBJ1-5; D not resolved. This CDR3 has 13 amino acids. The V end lost 5 bases, the J end lost 3 bases, and 8 bases lay between the germline ends. Germline lookup yields CDR1 LNHDA and CDR2 SQIVND (reference sequence). The CDR3 region is CASSSRYNQPQHF. CDR3 nucleotide sequence: TGTGCCAGTAGTTCCAGGTACAATCAGCCCCAGCATTTT.

A few counts support this clone. The rearrangement joins TRBV5-6 to TRBJ1-1, with D perhaps matching TRBD1 (5 bases). The CDR3 contains 15 residues. Trimming took off 0 bases at V and 0 bases at J, with 9 bases between the two ends. Germline CDR1 reads SGHDT; CDR2 reads YYEEEE. In DNA form, the CDR3 reads TGTGCCAGCAGCTTGGGGGGACTTATGAACACTGAAGCTTTCTTT. Its translation is CASSLGGLMNTEAFF.

The chain carries TRBV18 and TRBJ2-7; TRBD1 agrees at 7 bases. There are 14 residues in the CDR3. The ends lost 6 bases at V and 6 bases at J; junction bases unmatched: 11. Per germline, CDR1 KGHSH and CDR2 LQKENI. CDR3 DNA sequence: TGTGCCAGCTCGCGCGGACAGGAGGCCTTCGAGCAGTACGTC. It yields the protein CASSRGQEAFEQYV.

The chain has TRBV19 and TRBJ1-1; TRBD1 might be the D (6 bases). This CDR3 is built from 14 residues. Germline V CDR1 and CDR2: LNHDA, SQIVND (reference sequence). V shed 2 bases and J shed 12 bases, with 19 bases lying between them. As DNA, the CDR3 is TGTGCCAGTAGTATAATGGGGGCGGTACCCGAATCTTTCTTT. Translation: CASSIMGAVPESFF.

This chain uses TRBV15 with TRBJ2-1, with D perhaps matching TRBD2 (6 bases). Trimming removed 7 bases at V and 5 bases at J, with 15 bases between. The CDR3 is 14 amino acids. Germline V gives CDR1 LNHNV, CDR2 YYDKDF (reference sequence). The CDR3 DNA reads as TGTGCCACCAAAATAGGGACTGACCACAATGAGCAGTTCTTC. This translates into CATKIGTDHNEQFF.

This clone was detected only once. Additional DNA sequences in this sample encode the identical CDR3. The chain uses TRBV7-9 and TRBJ1-4; no reliable D call. Between the trimmed V and J ends, which lost 5 bases and 0 bases, there was a span of 7 bases. The V gene's germline CDR1 is SEHNR and CDR2 FQNEAQ (reference sequence). The CDR3 has 14 amino acids. The CDR3 sequence: CASSLQSTNEKLFF. The CDR3 nucleotides are TGTGCCAGCAGCCTACAGTCAACTAATGAAAAACTGTTTTTT.

The chain uses TRBV25-1 and TRBJ1-4; 10 bases are shared with TRBD1. The CDR3 runs to 16 residues. Per germline, CDR1 MGHDK and CDR2 SYGVNS. V shed 3 bases and J 8 bases; nucleotides not matched to a gene: 9. In nucleotides, the CDR3 is TGTGCCAGCAGTGACCTGAGGGGGACAGGGGACGAAAAACTGTTTTTT. It is translated as CASSDLRGTGDEKLFF. The full variable domain, with the rest looked up from reference TRBV25-1 and TRBJ1-4, is EADIYQTPRYLVIGTGKKITLECSQTMGHDKMYWYQQDPGMELHLIHYSYGVNSTEKGDLSSESTVSRIRTEHFPLTLESARPSHTSQYLCASSDLRGTGDEKLFFGSGTQLSVL.

This clone turned up a few times. The gene calls are TRBV14 and TRBJ1-1, with 7 bases that match TRBD1. V lost 4 bases, J lost 0 bases, and 11 bases stayed unmatched. The CDR3 runs to 17 residues. CDR1 is SGHDN and CDR2 is FVKESK in the germline V gene. CDR3 sequence reads: CASSLRQGSNMNTEAFF. The CDR3 DNA is TGTGCCAGCAGCCTAAGACAGGGCAGCAACATGAACACTGAAGCTTTCTTT.

The genes are TRBV12-3 or TRBV12-4 and TRBJ1-1; D call uncertain. Trimming shortened V by 4 bases and J by 4 bases, and 10 bases separated the two germline ends. CDR3 length equals 13 residues. CDR3 coding DNA: TGTGCCAGCAGTTCCCTTTCGGGCACTGAAGCTTTCTTT. This codes for CASSSLSGTEAFF.